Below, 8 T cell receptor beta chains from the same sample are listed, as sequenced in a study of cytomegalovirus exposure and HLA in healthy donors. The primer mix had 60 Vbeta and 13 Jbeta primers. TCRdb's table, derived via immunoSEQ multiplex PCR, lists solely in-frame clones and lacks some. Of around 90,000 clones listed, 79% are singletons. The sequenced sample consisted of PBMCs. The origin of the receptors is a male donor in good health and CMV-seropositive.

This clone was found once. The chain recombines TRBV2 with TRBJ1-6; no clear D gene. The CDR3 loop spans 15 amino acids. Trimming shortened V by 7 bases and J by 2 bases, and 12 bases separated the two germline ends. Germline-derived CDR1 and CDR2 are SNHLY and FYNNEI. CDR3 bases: TGTGCCAGCACGGGAATACCCACCTATAATTCACCCCTCCACTTT. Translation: CASTGIPTYNSPLHF.

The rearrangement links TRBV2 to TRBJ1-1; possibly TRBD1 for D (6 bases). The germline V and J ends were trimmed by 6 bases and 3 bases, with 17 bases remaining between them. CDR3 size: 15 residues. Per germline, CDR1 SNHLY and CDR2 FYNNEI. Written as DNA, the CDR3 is TGTGCCAGCAGGTACCTCCGGGGGGCAGACACTGAAGCTTTCTTT. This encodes CASRYLRGADTEAFF.

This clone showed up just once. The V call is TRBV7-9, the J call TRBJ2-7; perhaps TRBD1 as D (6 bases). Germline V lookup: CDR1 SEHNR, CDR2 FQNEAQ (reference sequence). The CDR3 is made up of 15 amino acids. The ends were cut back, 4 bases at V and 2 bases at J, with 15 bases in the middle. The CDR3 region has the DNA TGTGCCAGCAGCTCCCCCGAAAAGGGGGCCTACGAGCAGTACTTC. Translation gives CASSSPEKGAYEQYF.

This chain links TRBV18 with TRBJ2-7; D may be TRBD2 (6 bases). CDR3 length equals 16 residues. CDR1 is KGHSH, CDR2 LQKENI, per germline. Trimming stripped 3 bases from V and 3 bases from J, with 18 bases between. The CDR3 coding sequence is TGTGCCAGCTCACCCCTGCGGGAATCAAGGGGCTACGAGCAGTACTTC. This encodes CASSPLRESRGYEQYF.

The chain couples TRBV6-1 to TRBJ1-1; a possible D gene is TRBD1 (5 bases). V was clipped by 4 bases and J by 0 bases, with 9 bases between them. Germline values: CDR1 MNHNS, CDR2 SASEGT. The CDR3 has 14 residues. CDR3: CASSAGLMNTEAFF. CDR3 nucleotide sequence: TGTGCCAGCAGTGCGGGACTAATGAACACTGAAGCTTTCTTT.

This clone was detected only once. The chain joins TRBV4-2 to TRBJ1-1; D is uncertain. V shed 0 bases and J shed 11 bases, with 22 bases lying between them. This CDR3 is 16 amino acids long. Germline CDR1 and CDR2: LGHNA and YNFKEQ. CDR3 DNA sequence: TGTGCCAGCAGCCAAGATTCAGGAATCGCAAGTCGGTCGGCTTTCTTT. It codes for CASSQDSGIASRSAFF.

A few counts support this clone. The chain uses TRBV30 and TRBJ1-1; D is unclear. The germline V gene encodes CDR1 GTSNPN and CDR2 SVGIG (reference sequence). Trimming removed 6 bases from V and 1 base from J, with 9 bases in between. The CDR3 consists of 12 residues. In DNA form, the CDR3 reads TGTGCCTGCCTAGGCAGGAACACTGAAGCTTTCTTT. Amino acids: CACLGRNTEAFF.

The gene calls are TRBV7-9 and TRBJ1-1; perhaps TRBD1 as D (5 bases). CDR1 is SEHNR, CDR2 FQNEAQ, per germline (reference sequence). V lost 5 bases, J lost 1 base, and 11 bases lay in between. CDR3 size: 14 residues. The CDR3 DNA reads TGTGCCAGCAGCCCCGCTACAGGGAACACTGAAGCTTTCTTT. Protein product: CASSPATGNTEAFF. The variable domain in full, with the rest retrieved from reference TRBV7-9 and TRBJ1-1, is DTGVSQNPRHKITKRGQNVTFRCDPISEHNRLYWYRQTLGQGPEFLTYFQNEAQLEKSRLLSDRFSAERPKGSFSTLEIQRTEQGDSAMYLCASSPATGNTEAFFGQGTRLTVV.